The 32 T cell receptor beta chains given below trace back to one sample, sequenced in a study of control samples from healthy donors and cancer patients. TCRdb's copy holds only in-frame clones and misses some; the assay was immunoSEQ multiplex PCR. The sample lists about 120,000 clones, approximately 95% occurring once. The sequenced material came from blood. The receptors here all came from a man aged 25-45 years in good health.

CDR3: CASSTDPQGRPLSGTTDTQYF. The CDR3 coding sequence is TGTGCCAGCAGCACCGACCCACAGGGAAGGCCCTTGAGCGGGACCACAGATACGCAGTATTTT. This rearrangement joins TRBV21-1 to TRBJ2-3; TRBD2 is the table's D call, not checked against the DNA. TRBV21-1 is noted as a pseudogene. The CDR3 is 21 residues long.

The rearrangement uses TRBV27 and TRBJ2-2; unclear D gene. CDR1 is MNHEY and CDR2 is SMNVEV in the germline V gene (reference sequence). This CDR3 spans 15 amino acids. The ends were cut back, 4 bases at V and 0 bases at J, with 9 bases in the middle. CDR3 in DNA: TGTGCCAGCAGTTATAACTACGCGAACACCGGGGAGCTGTTTTTT. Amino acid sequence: CASSYNYANTGELFF.

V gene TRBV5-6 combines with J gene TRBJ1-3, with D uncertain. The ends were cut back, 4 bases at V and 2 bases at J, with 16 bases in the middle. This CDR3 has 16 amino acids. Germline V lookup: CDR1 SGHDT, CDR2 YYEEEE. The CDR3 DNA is TGTGCCAGCAGCCTAGGTTTCTGGGGTACTGGAAACACCATATATTTT. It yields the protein CASSLGFWGTGNTIYF.

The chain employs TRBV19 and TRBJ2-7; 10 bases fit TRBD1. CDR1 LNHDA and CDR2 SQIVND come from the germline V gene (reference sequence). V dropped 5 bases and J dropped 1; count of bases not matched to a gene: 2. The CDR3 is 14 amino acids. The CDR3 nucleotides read TGTGCCAGTAGTTGGGGACAGGGGTCCTACGAGCAGTACTTC. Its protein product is CASSWGQGSYEQYF.

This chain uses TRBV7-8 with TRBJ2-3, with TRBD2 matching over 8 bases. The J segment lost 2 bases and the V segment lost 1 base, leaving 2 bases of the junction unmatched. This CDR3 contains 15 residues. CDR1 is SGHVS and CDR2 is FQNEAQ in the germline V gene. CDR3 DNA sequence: TGTGCCAGCAGCTTAGGACTAGCGATCACAGATACGCAGTATTTT. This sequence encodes CASSLGLAITDTQYF.

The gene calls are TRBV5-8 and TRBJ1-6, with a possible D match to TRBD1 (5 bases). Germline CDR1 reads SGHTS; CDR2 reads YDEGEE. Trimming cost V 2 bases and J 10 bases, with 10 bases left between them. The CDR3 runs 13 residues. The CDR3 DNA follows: TGTGCCAGCAGCTTAGTCTGGGGGTCACCCCTCCACTTT. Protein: CASSLVWGSPLHF.

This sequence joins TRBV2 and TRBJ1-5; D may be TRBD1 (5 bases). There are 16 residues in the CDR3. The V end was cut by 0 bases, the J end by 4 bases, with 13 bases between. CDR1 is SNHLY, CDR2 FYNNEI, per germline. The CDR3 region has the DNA TGTGCCAGCAGTGAAGCCGAGGGGATTTTAAATCAGCCCCAGCATTTT. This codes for CASSEAEGILNQPQHF.

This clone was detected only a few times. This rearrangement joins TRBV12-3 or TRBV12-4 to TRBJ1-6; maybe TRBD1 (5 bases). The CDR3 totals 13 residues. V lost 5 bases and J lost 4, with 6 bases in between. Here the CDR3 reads CASSRQYNSPLHF. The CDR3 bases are TGTGCCAGCAGTCGACAGTATAATTCACCCCTCCACTTT.

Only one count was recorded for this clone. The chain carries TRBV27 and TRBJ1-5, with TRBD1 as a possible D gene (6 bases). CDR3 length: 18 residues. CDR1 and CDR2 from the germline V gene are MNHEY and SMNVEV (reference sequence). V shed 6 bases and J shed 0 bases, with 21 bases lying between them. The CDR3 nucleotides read TGTGCCAGCAGCTTGGCGATTGGACAGACCGATAGCAATCAGCCCCAGCATTTT. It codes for CASSLAIGQTDSNQPQHF.

CDR3 loop: CASSLAPGGIYEQYF. The DNA of the CDR3 is TGTGCCAGCAGCTTAGCGCCCGGGGGAATCTACGAGCAGTACTTC. The chain combines TRBV11-3 with TRBJ2-7; a possible D gene is TRBD2 (6 bases). CDR1 is SGHNT, CDR2 YENEEA, per germline. This CDR3 is built from 15 residues. V was pared by 1 base and J by 3 bases, with 13 bases between. The variable domain in full, with the rest retrieved from reference TRBV11-3 and TRBJ2-7, is EAGVVQSPRYKIIEKKQPVAFWCNPISGHNTLYWYLQNLGQGPELLIRYENEEAVDDSQLPKDRFSAERLKGVDSTLKIQPAELGDSAVYLCASSLAPGGIYEQYFGPGTRLTVT.

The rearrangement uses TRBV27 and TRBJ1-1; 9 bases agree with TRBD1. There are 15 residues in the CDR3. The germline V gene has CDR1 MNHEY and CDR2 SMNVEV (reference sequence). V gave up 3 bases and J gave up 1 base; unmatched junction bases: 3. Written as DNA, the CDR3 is TGTGCCAGCAGTTTGCTGGGACAGGGGAACACTGAAGCTTTCTTT. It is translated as CASSLLGQGNTEAFF.

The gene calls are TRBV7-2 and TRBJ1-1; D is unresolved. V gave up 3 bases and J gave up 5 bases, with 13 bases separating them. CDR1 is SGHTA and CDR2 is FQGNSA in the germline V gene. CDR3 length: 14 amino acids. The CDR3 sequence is CASSFEKALTEAFF. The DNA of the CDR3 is TGTGCCAGCAGCTTCGAAAAGGCTTTGACTGAAGCTTTCTTT. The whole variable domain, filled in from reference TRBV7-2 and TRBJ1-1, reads GAGVSQSPSNKVTEKGKDVELRCDPISGHTALYWYRQSLGQGLEFLIYFQGNSAPDKSGLPSDRFSAERTGGSVSTLTIQRTQQEDSAVYLCASSFEKALTEAFFGQGTRLTVV.

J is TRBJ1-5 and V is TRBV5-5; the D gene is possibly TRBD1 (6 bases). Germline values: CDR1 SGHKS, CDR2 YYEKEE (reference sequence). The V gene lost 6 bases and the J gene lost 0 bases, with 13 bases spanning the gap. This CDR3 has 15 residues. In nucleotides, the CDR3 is TGTGCCAGCAAGGGGGGGCCTTATAGCAATCAGCCCCAGCATTTT. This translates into CASKGGPYSNQPQHF.

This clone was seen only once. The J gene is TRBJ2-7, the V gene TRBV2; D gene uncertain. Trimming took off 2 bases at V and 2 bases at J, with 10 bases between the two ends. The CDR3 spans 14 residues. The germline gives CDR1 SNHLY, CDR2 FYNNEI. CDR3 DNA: TGTGCCAGCAGTGAAAGAGGTTACCCCTACGAGCAGTACTTC. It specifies CASSERGYPYEQYF.

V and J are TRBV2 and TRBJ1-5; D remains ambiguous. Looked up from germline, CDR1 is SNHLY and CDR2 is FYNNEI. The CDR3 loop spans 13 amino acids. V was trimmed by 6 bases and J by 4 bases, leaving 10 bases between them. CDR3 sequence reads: CASSEMGNQPQHF. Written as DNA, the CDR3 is TGTGCCAGCAGCGAGATGGGGAATCAGCCCCAGCATTTT. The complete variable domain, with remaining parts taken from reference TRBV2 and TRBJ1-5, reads EPEVTQTPSHQVTQMGQEVILRCVPISNHLYFYWYRQILGQKVEFLVSFYNNEISEKSEIFDDQFSVERPDGSNFTLKIRSTKLEDSAMYFCASSEMGNQPQHFGDGTRLSIL.

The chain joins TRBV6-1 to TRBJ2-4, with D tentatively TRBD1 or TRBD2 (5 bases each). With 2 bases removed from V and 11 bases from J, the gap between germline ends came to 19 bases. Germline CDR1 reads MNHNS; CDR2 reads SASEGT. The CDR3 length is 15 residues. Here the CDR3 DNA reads TGTGCCAGCAGTGAATTGTCGGGACCCCTTTACGTTCAGTACTTC. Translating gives CASSELSGPLYVQYF.

The CDR3, as DNA: TGTGCCACCAGCCCACACCGGGGTTTGAACACTGAAGCTTTCTTT. Translated, it gives CATSPHRGLNTEAFF. The chain uses TRBV15 and TRBJ1-1; D ambiguous. CDR1 is LNHNV, CDR2 YYDKDF, per germline (reference sequence). V was cut by 5 bases and J by 0 bases, with 13 bases left in between. The CDR3 totals 15 residues. Variable domain in full (rest from reference TRBV15 and TRBJ1-1): DAMVIQNPRYQVTQFGKPVTLSCSQTLNHNVMYWYQQKSSQAPKLLFHYYDKDFNNEADTPDNFQSRRPNTSFCFLDIRSPGLGDTAMYLCATSPHRGLNTEAFFGQGTRLTVV.

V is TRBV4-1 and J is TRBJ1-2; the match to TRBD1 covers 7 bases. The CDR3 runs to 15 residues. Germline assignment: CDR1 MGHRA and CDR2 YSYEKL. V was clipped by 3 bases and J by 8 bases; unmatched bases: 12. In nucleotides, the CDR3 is TGCGCCAGCAGCCATCATGGACAGGAAAGAAAGGGCTACACCTTC. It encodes CASSHHGQERKGYTF.

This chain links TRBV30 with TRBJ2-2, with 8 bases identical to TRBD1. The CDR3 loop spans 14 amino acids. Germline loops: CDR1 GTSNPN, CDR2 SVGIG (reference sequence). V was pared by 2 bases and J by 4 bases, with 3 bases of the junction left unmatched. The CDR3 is CAWSSQGATGELFF. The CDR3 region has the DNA TGTGCCTGGAGTTCCCAGGGGGCCACCGGGGAGCTGTTTTTT.

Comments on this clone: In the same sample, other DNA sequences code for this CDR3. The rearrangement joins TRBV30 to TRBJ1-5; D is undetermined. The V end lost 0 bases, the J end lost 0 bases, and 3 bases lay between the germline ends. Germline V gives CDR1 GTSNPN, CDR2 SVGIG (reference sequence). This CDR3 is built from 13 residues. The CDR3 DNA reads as TGTGCCTGGAGTGTAGGTAGCAATCAGCCCCAGCATTTT. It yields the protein CAWSVGSNQPQHF.

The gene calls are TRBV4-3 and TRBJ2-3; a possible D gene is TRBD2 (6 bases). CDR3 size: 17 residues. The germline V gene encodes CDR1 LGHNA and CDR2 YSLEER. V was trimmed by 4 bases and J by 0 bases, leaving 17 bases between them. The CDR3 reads CASSPLPGVESTDTQYF. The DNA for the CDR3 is TGCGCCAGCAGCCCTCTGCCGGGGGTAGAAAGCACAGATACGCAGTATTTT.

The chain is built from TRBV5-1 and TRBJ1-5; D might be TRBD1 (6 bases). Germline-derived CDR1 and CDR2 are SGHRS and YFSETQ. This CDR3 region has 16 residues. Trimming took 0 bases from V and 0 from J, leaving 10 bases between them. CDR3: CASSLEGGRSNQPQHF. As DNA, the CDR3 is TGCGCCAGCAGCTTGGAGGGGGGGCGTAGCAATCAGCCCCAGCATTTT.

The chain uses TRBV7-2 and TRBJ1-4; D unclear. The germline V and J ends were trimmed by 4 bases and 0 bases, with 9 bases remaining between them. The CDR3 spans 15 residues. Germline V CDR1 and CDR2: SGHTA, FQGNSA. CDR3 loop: CASSSAAATNEKLFF. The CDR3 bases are TGTGCCAGCAGCTCGGCGGCGGCAACTAATGAAAAACTGTTTTTT.

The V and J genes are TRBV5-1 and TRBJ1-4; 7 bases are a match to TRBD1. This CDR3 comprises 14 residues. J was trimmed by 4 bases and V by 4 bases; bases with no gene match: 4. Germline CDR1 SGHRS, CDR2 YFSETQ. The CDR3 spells CASSPGDSNEKLFF. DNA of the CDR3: TGCGCCAGCAGCCCTGGGGACAGTAATGAAAAACTGTTTTTT.

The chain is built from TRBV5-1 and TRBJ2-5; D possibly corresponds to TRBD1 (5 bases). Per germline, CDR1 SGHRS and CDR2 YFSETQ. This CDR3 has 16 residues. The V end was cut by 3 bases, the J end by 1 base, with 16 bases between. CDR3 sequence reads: CASSSFWGSSQETQYF. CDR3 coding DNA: TGCGCCAGCAGCTCGTTCTGGGGCTCCTCCCAAGAGACCCAGTACTTC.

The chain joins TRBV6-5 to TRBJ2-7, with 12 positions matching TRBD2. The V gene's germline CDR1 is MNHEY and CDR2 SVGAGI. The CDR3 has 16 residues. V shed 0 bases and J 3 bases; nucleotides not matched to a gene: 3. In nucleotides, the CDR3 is TGTGCCAGCAGTTACTCTGGGACTAGCGGGTACTACGAGCAGTACTTC. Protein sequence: CASSYSGTSGYYEQYF.

The CDR3 nucleotides are TGCGCCAGCAGCAACGGGGCCGTTACGGGAAACACCATATATTTT. This gives the protein CASSNGAVTGNTIYF. The chain links TRBV4-3 to TRBJ1-3; possibly TRBD1 for D (5 bases). This CDR3 is 15 amino acids long. Deletions cut 5 bases from V and 4 bases from J, with 15 bases between. Looked up from germline, CDR1 is LGHNA and CDR2 is YSLEER.

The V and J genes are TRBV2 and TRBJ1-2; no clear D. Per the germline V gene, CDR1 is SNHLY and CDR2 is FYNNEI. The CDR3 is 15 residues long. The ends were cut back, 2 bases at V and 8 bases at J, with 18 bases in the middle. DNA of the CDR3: TGTGCCAGCAGTGAAAGACCGGGAGCTGCTTGGGGCTACACCTTC. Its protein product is CASSERPGAAWGYTF. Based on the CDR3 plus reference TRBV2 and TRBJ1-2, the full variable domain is EPEVTQTPSHQVTQMGQEVILRCVPISNHLYFYWYRQILGQKVEFLVSFYNNEISEKSEIFDDQFSVERPDGSNFTLKIRSTKLEDSAMYFCASSERPGAAWGYTFGSGTRLTVV.

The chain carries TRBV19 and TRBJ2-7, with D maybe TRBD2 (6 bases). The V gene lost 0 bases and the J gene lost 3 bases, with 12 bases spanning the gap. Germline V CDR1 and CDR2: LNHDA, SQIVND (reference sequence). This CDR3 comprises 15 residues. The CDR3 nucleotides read TGTGCCAGTAGTATAGATGGGAGGTTCGGCTACGAGCAGTACTTC. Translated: CASSIDGRFGYEQYF. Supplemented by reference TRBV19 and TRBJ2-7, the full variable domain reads DGGITQSPKYLFRKEGQNVTLSCEQNLNHDAMYWYRQDPGQGLRLIYYSQIVNDFQKGDIAEGYSVSREKKESFPLTVTSAQKNPTAFYLCASSIDGRFGYEQYFGPGTRLTVT.

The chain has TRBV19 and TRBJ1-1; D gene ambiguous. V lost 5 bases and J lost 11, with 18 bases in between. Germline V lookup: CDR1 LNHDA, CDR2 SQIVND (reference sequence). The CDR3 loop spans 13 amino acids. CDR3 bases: TGTGCCAGTAGTCCGCAATCCGCCGATAGGGCTTTCTTT. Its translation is CASSPQSADRAFF.

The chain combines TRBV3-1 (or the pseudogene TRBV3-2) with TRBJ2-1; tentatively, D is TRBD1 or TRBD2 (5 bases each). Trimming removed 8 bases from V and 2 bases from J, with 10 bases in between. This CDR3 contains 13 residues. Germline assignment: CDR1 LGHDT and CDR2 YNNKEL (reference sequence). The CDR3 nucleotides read TGTGCCAGCTCAAGAGGGGCCTACAATGAGCAGTTCTTC. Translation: CASSRGAYNEQFF.

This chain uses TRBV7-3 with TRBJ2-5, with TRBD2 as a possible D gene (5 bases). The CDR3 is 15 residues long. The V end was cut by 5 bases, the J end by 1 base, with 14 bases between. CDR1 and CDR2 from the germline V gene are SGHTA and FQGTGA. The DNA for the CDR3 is TGTGCCAGCAGCCTACTCTCGGGGAGCCAAGAGACCCAGTACTTC. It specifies CASSLLSGSQETQYF. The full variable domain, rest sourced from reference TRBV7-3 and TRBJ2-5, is GAGVSQTPSNKVTEKGKYVELRCDPISGHTALYWYRQSLGQGPEFLIYFQGTGAADDSGLPNDRFFAVRPEGSVSTLKIQRTERGDSAVYLCASSLLSGSQETQYFGPGTRLLVL.